Listed below are T cell receptor beta chains from one sample, sequenced in a study of blood T cell repertoires in COVID-19. Sequencing was performed with immunoSEQ multiplex PCR; in TCRdb, only in-frame clones are kept and a portion is missing. Among approximately 140,000 clones, approximately 85% were seen once, and the ten largest hold 8%. Sequencing was done on a sample of peripheral blood. Receptors originate from a woman aged 55-75 years with COVID-19, enrolled during active disease. CDR3s include the opening cysteine and the closing phenylalanine or tryptophan. D genes are given only for firm matches. Where a row states a size, it is once, few, many or the class of an expanded clone; other rows omit it.

TRBJ2-7,-,TRBV7-6,TRBD1,TGTGCCAGCAGCTTAGCGCAATGGGGCAGGGGGCAGGACGAGCAGTACTTC,CASSLAQWGRGQDEQYF
TRBJ2-7,-,TRBV18,TRBD1,TGTGCCAGCTCACCACCGGGACAGGGGAGCCGGTACGAGCAGTACTTC,CASSPPGQGSRYEQYF
TRBJ2-5,once,TRBV13,TRBD2,TGTGCCAGCAGCTTAGGGGCCGGGGCGGGAGTCCAAGAGACCCAGTACTTC,CASSLGAGAGVQETQYF
TRBJ2-2,-,TRBV5-4,TRBD2,TGTGCCAGCAGCTTGGTCCGCGGGGGGGACACCGGGGAGCTGTTTTTT,CASSLVRGGDTGELFF
TRBJ2-7,-,TRBV19,TRBD2,TGTGCCAGTAGTGGCCGGGAGGGGACCTACGAGCAGTACTTC,CASSGREGTYEQYF
TRBJ1-5,-,TRBV19,-,TGTGCCAGTAGTATTTTCAGGCAGTTCAAAAATAGCAATCAGCCCCAGCATTTT,CASSIFRQFKNSNQPQHF
TRBJ1-2,-,TRBV3-1/TRBV3-2,TRBD1,TGTGCCAGCAGCCGACAGGGAGACTATGGCTACACCTTC,CASSRQGDYGYTF
TRBJ2-1,-,TRBV10-3,TRBD2,TGTGCCATCAGCCCAGGATTAGCGGGGTTAAATGAGCAGTTCTTC,CAISPGLAGLNEQFF
TRBJ2-5,-,TRBV11-1,TRBD1,TGTGCCAGCAGCTCCCAGGGACAGCTTCGGGAGACCCAGTACTTC,CASSSQGQLRETQYF
TRBJ2-2,-,TRBV19,-,TGTGCCAGTACGAGGGATTTCTCCGGGGAGCTGTTTTTT,CASTRDFSGELFF
TRBJ1-4,-,TRBV15,TRBD1,TGTGCCACCAGCGAATCGACTGCGGGGACAGGGACACATGAAAAACTGTTTTTT,CATSESTAGTGTHEKLFF
TRBJ2-1,-,TRBV3-1/TRBV3-2,-,TGTGCCAGCAGCCTTGCCGGGGGTTCCTACAATGAGCAGTTCTTC,CASSLAGGSYNEQFF
TRBJ2-2,-,TRBV10-2,-,TGCGCCAGCAGTGAGCAGGGGGGATACACCGGGGAGCTGTTTTTT,CASSEQGGYTGELFF
TRBJ1-2,-,TRBV7-6,-,TGTGCCAGCAGCTTAGACAGGCTAGGCTACACCTTC,CASSLDRLGYTF
TRBJ1-3,-,TRBV15,-,TGTGCCACCAGGGGACTTTCTGGAAACACCATATATTTT,CATRGLSGNTIYF
TRBJ1-6,few,TRBV6-5,-,TGTGCCAGCAGTTTTTCTATGGGCCCTTTTAATTCACCCCTCCACTTT,CASSFSMGPFNSPLHF
TRBJ2-7,-,TRBV18,TRBD2,TGTGCCAGCTCACTCACTAGCGGGGCGAACTACGAGCAGTACTTC,CASSLTSGANYEQYF
TRBJ2-7,-,TRBV6-5,TRBD1,TGTGCCAGCAAGATTTCAGGGGGCAACGAGCAGTACTTC,CASKISGGNEQYF
TRBJ2-1,-,TRBV9,TRBD2,TGTGCCAGCGCAACTAGCGGGGGGGTCAATGAGCAGTTCTTC,CASATSGGVNEQFF
TRBJ2-7,-,TRBV4-1,TRBD1,TGCGCCAGCAAGCCGGGACAGGGGTCCTACGAGCAGTACTTC,CASKPGQGSYEQYF
TRBJ1-2,-,TRBV5-1,TRBD1,TGCGCCAGCAGCGCTTCAGGGGGCGAGGGCTACACCTTC,CASSASGGEGYTF
TRBJ2-3,-,TRBV7-7,TRBD2,TGTGCCAGCAGCGAGACTAGCGGGGCGGGAACAGATACGCAGTATTTT,CASSETSGAGTDTQYF
TRBJ2-6,-,TRBV4-1,TRBD1,TGCGCCAGCAGCCGGAGAAGACAGGGGACAGAGTACTCTGGGGCCAACGTCCTGACTTTC,CASSRRRQGTEYSGANVLTF
TRBJ1-2,-,TRBV13,TRBD1,TGTGCCAGCAGCCAAACGACAGGGGCTAACTATGGCTACACCTTC,CASSQTTGANYGYTF
TRBJ1-4,few,TRBV7-7,TRBD1,TGTGCCAGCAGTCCGAACAGGGGGCGTAATGAAAAACTGTTTTTT,CASSPNRGRNEKLFF
TRBJ1-4,-,TRBV18,-,TGTGCCAGCTCACCACAACGTGAGACAGGCGGAATGTTTTTT,CASSPQRETGGMFF
TRBJ2-1,-,TRBV19,-,TGTGCCAGTAGGGACCACGGACACCCTGGAACCAATGAGCAGTTCTTC,CASRDHGHPGTNEQFF
TRBJ1-1,-,TRBV11-3,-,TGTGCCAGCAGCTTAGCCGGGGGCACTGAAGCTTTCTTT,CASSLAGGTEAFF
TRBJ1-1,-,TRBV20-1,-,TGCAGTGCTAGTCCTCCAGGGGTGAACACTGAAGCTTTCTTT,CSASPPGVNTEAFF
TRBJ2-1,-,TRBV11-1,TRBD2,TGTGCCAGCAGCTCCCGACTAGCGGGCACCCGGAATGAGCAGTTCTTC,CASSSRLAGTRNEQFF
TRBJ1-3,few,TRBV7-9,-,TGTGCCAGCAGCTTTGACAACTCTGGAAACACCATATATTTT,CASSFDNSGNTIYF
TRBJ2-1,once,TRBV3-1/TRBV3-2,TRBD2,TGTGCCAGCAGCCAAGATCCCCAAACTAGCGGGGGGCCGCAGTTCTTC,CASSQDPQTSGGPQFF
TRBJ1-1,-,TRBV7-8,-,TGTGCCAGCAGGGAGTCCGGGACACCCAACACTGAAGCTTTCTTT,CASRESGTPNTEAFF
TRBJ1-3,-,TRBV10-2,-,TGCGCCAGCAGTGAGCCCAGGGGATTACTCTCTGGAAACACCATATATTTT,CASSEPRGLLSGNTIYF
TRBJ2-1,-,TRBV7-9,TRBD1,TGTGCCAGCAGACAGACAGGGTTAGAATCCTACAATGAGCAGTTCTTC,CASRQTGLESYNEQFF
TRBJ1-2,-,TRBV10-3,-,TGTGCCAACCGACACCCAAGCAGCTATGGCTACACCTTC,CANRHPSSYGYTF
TRBJ2-5,-,TRBV6-2/TRBV6-3,-,TGTGCCAGCAGTTTTCCCTCGGCGGGGGCCCTGCCCCAAGAGACCCAGTACTTC,CASSFPSAGALPQETQYF